Presented here are 31 T cell receptor beta chains from one specimen sequenced in a study of blood T cell repertoires in COVID-19. Measured with immunoSEQ multiplex PCR; TCRdb has only the in-frame clones, and not every one. The profile shows approximately 320,000 clones, roughly 85% of them singletons. Specimen: peripheral blood. The receptors were gathered from a human donor in a cohort sampled during active COVID-19.

This clone was counted a single time. The chain carries TRBV10-2 and TRBJ1-4, with 10 bases lining up with TRBD1. Germline V CDR1 and CDR2: WSHSY, SAAADI. V shed 5 bases and J 7 bases; nucleotides not matched to a gene: 1. This CDR3 has 13 residues. Here the CDR3 DNA reads TGCGCCAGCAGTCGACAGGGGGCTGAAAAACTGTTTTTT. This encodes CASSRQGAEKLFF.

This clone was picked up one time. The chain has TRBV9 and TRBJ2-3, with D possibly matching TRBD1 (5 bases). The germline V and J ends were trimmed by 3 bases and 7 bases, with 15 bases remaining between them. The CDR3 spans 14 residues. Germline V lookup: CDR1 SGDLS, CDR2 YYNGEE. CDR3 region: CASSGEGVSNTQYF. The CDR3 DNA sequence: TGTGCCAGCAGCGGGGAAGGGGTTTCCAATACGCAGTATTTT. Full variable domain (outside the CDR3, taken from reference TRBV9 and TRBJ2-3): DSGVTQTPKHLITATGQRVTLRCSPRSGDLSVYWYQQSLDQGLQFLIQYYNGEERAKGNILERFSAQQFPDLHSELNLSSLELGDSALYFCASSGEGVSNTQYFGPGTRLTVL.

The CDR3 sequence: CSASNRGREQYF. The CDR3 nucleotides are TGCAGTGCAAGTAACAGGGGGCGAGAGCAGTACTTC. The J gene is TRBJ2-7, the V gene TRBV20-1, with 9 bases lining up with TRBD1. Germline assignment: CDR1 DFQATT and CDR2 SNEGSKA (reference sequence). Trimming removed 6 bases from V and 7 bases from J; junction bases left unmatched: 7. This CDR3 is built from 12 residues.

This clone was seen a single time. The V and J genes are TRBV2 and TRBJ2-7, with 7 positions matching TRBD2. Germline CDR1 reads SNHLY; CDR2 reads FYNNEI. V lost 8 bases, J lost 6 bases, and 10 bases stayed unmatched. This CDR3 spans 13 amino acids. The CDR3 is CASGRPPGGEQYF. The CDR3 coding sequence is TGTGCCAGCGGCCGCCCCCCGGGGGGCGAGCAGTACTTC.

This chain connects TRBV10-3 to TRBJ2-3, with no clear D. The CDR3 is 13 amino acids. Germline lookup yields CDR1 ENHRY and CDR2 SYGVKD. The germline V and J ends were trimmed by 6 bases and 7 bases, with 14 bases remaining between them. The CDR3 DNA sequence: TGTGCCATCAGCCCTCTACTCTATCATACGCAGTATTTT. It specifies CAISPLLYHTQYF.

The chain recombines TRBV10-3 with TRBJ2-3; TRBD1 matches at 10 bases. V lost 0 bases and J lost 3; bases outside the gene matches: 6. This CDR3 comprises 17 residues. From germline, CDR1 is ENHRY and CDR2 SYGVKD. The CDR3 nucleotides read TGTGCCATCAGTGAGTCCGTTCGGACAGGGGGGACAGATACGCAGTATTTT. Its protein product is CAISESVRTGGTDTQYF.

This chain links TRBV9 with TRBJ2-2; the D is unclear. The CDR3 runs to 14 residues. Trimming stripped 4 bases from V and 3 bases from J, with 10 bases between. Germline V lookup: CDR1 SGDLS, CDR2 YYNGEE. The CDR3 region is CASSSRRDTGELFF. The CDR3 nucleotides read TGTGCCAGCAGCTCCCGTAGAGACACCGGGGAGCTGTTTTTT.

This chain uses TRBV4-2 with TRBJ2-7; TRBD1 agrees at 7 bases. This CDR3 is 16 amino acids long. V shed 4 bases, J shed 2 bases, and the junction held 11 bases outside the gene matches. Germline V lookup: CDR1 LGHNA, CDR2 YNFKEQ. CDR3 amino acids: CASSRSTGANAYEQYF. The CDR3 DNA reads TGTGCCAGCAGCCGATCAACAGGGGCGAACGCCTACGAGCAGTACTTC.

The rearrangement joins TRBV5-5 to TRBJ2-7, with D tentatively TRBD2 (5 bases). This CDR3 comprises 17 residues. Looked up from germline, CDR1 is SGHKS and CDR2 is YYEKEE (reference sequence). The ends were cut back, 0 bases at V and 5 bases at J, with 21 bases in the middle. The CDR3 region has the DNA TGTGCCAGCAGCTTGGGGCCGTATTATAGAGGGTATAACGAGCAGTACTTC. Protein product: CASSLGPYYRGYNEQYF.

The chain's CDR3 is CASSLQANYGYTF. CDR3 bases: TGTGCCAGCAGCTTGCAGGCTAACTATGGCTACACCTTC. The rearrangement joins TRBV11-2 to TRBJ1-2; no firm D call. CDR3 length: 13 residues. The germline CDR1 and CDR2 sequences are SGHAT and FQNNGV. Trimming removed 3 bases at V and 0 bases at J, with 5 bases between.

The V gene is TRBV29-1, the J gene TRBJ1-3, with D tentatively TRBD1 (5 bases). Germline V gives CDR1 SQVTM, CDR2 ANQGSEA. Between the trimmed V and J ends, which lost 0 bases and 0 bases, there was a span of 9 bases. The CDR3 has 15 amino acids. CDR3 sequence (DNA): TGCAGCGTTGAAGATACAGGAATCTCTGGAAACACCATATATTTT. It is translated as CSVEDTGISGNTIYF.

V and J are TRBV11-3 and TRBJ2-7, with 7 bases identical to TRBD1. The trim removed 3 bases at V and 4 bases at J, leaving 12 bases unmatched. Germline V gene lookup returns CDR1 SGHNT and CDR2 YENEEA. CDR3 length equals 16 residues. CDR3 DNA: TGTGCCAGCAGCTTGACAGGGCTAAAAAATTCATACGAGCAGTACTTC. It yields the protein CASSLTGLKNSYEQYF.

The genes are TRBV9 and TRBJ1-6; D gene unclear. CDR1 SGDLS and CDR2 YYNGEE come from the germline V gene. V lost 3 bases to trimming and J lost 5 bases, with 6 bases between them. This CDR3 has 13 residues. The CDR3 bases are TGTGCCAGCAGCGCCCAGGATAATTCACCCCTCCACTTT. Translated: CASSAQDNSPLHF. Full variable domain (outside the CDR3, taken from reference TRBV9 and TRBJ1-6): DSGVTQTPKHLITATGQRVTLRCSPRSGDLSVYWYQQSLDQGLQFLIQYYNGEERAKGNILERFSAQQFPDLHSELNLSSLELGDSALYFCASSAQDNSPLHFGNGTRLTVT.

The gene calls are TRBV24-1 and TRBJ1-1, with D unresolved. The germline gives CDR1 KGHDR, CDR2 SFDVKD. This CDR3 spans 13 amino acids. V shed 4 bases and J shed 1 base, with 6 bases lying between them. The CDR3 nucleotides read TGTGCCACCAGTGAGGCGGGGAACACTGAAGCTTTCTTT. As protein: CATSEAGNTEAFF.

The CDR3 region has the DNA TGTGCCAGCAGCTTTAAAGCGCCGCACTACGAGCAGTACTTC. Protein product: CASSFKAPHYEQYF. The genes are TRBV7-9 and TRBJ2-7; D is unresolved. Trimming took off 3 bases at V and 3 bases at J, with 12 bases between the two ends. This CDR3 is built from 14 residues. Germline V lookup: CDR1 SEHNR, CDR2 FQNEAQ (reference sequence).

This clone has just one count. This chain links TRBV18 with TRBJ2-7, with D possibly matching TRBD1 (5 bases). There are 16 residues in the CDR3. Per the germline V gene, CDR1 is KGHSH and CDR2 is LQKENI. V dropped 1 base and J dropped 3 bases, with 16 bases sitting between them. DNA for the CDR3: TGTGCCAGCTCACCACTTACTGGACAAGGTCTCTACGAGCAGTACTTC. This encodes CASSPLTGQGLYEQYF.

This clone was recorded once. The chain recombines TRBV30 with TRBJ1-3, with a tentative D call TRBD1 (5 bases). The germline V gene has CDR1 GTSNPN and CDR2 SVGIG (reference sequence). V dropped 1 base and J dropped 0 bases, with 13 bases sitting between them. The CDR3 totals 16 residues. In nucleotides, the CDR3 is TGTGCCTGGAGTGGGGGACTGCCGAGCTCTGGAAACACCATATATTTT. As protein: CAWSGGLPSSGNTIYF. Filled out from reference TRBV30 and TRBJ1-3, the complete variable domain reads SQTIHQWPATLVQPVGSPLSLECTVEGTSNPNLYWYRQAAGRGLQLLFYSVGIGQISSEVPQNLSASRPQDRQFILSSKKLLLSDSGFYLCAWSGGLPSSGNTIYFGEGSWLTVV.

This chain uses TRBV7-9 with TRBJ1-5, with 9 bases fitting TRBD1. Trimming took 2 bases from V and 6 from J; bases not matched to a gene: 11. The CDR3 covers 17 residues. The germline gives CDR1 SEHNR, CDR2 FQNEAQ (reference sequence). The CDR3 nucleotides read TGTGCCAGCAGCTTAACCCTTACAGGGGGCCGCGGTCAGCCCCAGCATTTT. Translation: CASSLTLTGGRGQPQHF.

The chain joins TRBV10-2 to TRBJ2-1; possibly TRBD1 for D (5 bases). V was pared by 7 bases and J by 8 bases, with 9 bases between. The germline V gene encodes CDR1 WSHSY and CDR2 SAAADI. The CDR3 has 11 amino acids. This CDR3 is CASTTVDEQFF. CDR3 sequence (DNA): TGCGCCAGCACGACAGTCGATGAGCAGTTCTTC.

J is TRBJ2-7 and V is TRBV7-2; D might be TRBD2 (7 bases). Germline-derived CDR1 and CDR2 are SGHTA and FQGNSA. Trimming removed 5 bases from V and 0 bases from J, with 14 bases in between. The CDR3 is 15 residues long. CDR3 in DNA: TGTGCCAGCAGCACCCGAGGGGGGGGCTCCTACGAGCAGTACTTC. This gives the protein CASSTRGGGSYEQYF.

This clone showed up just once. The chain couples TRBV11-2 to TRBJ1-5; D is unresolved. V lost 0 bases and J 3 bases, leaving 3 bases between the germline ends. This CDR3 comprises 13 residues. Germline values: CDR1 SGHAT, CDR2 FQNNGV. The CDR3 spells CASSLDLNQPQHF. DNA for the CDR3: TGTGCCAGCAGCTTAGACCTCAATCAGCCCCAGCATTTT.

J is TRBJ1-6 and V is TRBV10-3, with TRBD1 identical over 8 bases. This CDR3 has 15 amino acids. The germline gives CDR1 ENHRY, CDR2 SYGVKD. After removal of 5 bases from V and 7 bases from J, the junction contained 7 bases not matched to a gene. The CDR3 is CAISSEDRENSPLHF. The CDR3 DNA follows: TGTGCCATCAGTTCCGAGGACAGGGAGAATTCACCCCTCCACTTT.

The chain recombines TRBV7-2 with TRBJ2-2, with 7 bases aligning to TRBD1. Germline V gene sequence: CDR1 SGHTA, CDR2 FQGNSA. J was trimmed by 3 bases and V by 3 bases; bases with no gene match: 7. CDR3 length equals 16 residues. The DNA of the CDR3 is TGTGCCAGCAGCTTTCGGACAGGACTTTACACCGGGGAGCTGTTTTTT. As protein: CASSFRTGLYTGELFF. The variable domain in full, with the rest retrieved from reference TRBV7-2 and TRBJ2-2, is GAGVSQSPSNKVTEKGKDVELRCDPISGHTALYWYRQSLGQGLEFLIYFQGNSAPDKSGLPSDRFSAERTGGSVSTLTIQRTQQEDSAVYLCASSFRTGLYTGELFFGEGSRLTVL.

The chain uses TRBV10-2 and TRBJ1-1; 7 bases are shared with TRBD1. Losses at the gene ends were 2 bases for V and 6 bases for J; bases not matched to a gene: 9. The CDR3 length is 15 residues. Germline CDR1 reads WSHSY; CDR2 reads SAAADI. The CDR3 DNA sequence: TGCGCCAGCAGTGAGACCGGGACAGCGGATTCTGAAGCTTTCTTT. Residues: CASSETGTADSEAFF.

This rearrangement joins TRBV7-9 to TRBJ2-3; the D gene is possibly TRBD2 (6 bases). The CDR3 runs 18 residues. Trimming cost V 2 bases and J 3 bases, with 21 bases left between them. Germline V lookup: CDR1 SEHNR, CDR2 FQNEAQ (reference sequence). The CDR3 sequence: CASSLPKTRPTNTDTQYF. As DNA, the CDR3 is TGTGCCAGCAGCTTACCAAAGACTAGACCCACCAATACAGATACGCAGTATTTT.

This chain connects TRBV15 to TRBJ2-7; no clear D gene. Germline CDR1 reads LNHNV; CDR2 reads YYDKDF (reference sequence). The CDR3 consists of 13 residues. V lost 0 bases, J lost 3 bases, and 6 bases lay in between. The CDR3 loop reads CATSRDSVYEQYF. The DNA for the CDR3 is TGTGCCACCAGCAGAGATTCGGTCTACGAGCAGTACTTC.

The sample holds one count of this clone. This chain connects TRBV5-1 to TRBJ2-2; D is ambiguous. CDR1 and CDR2 (germline): SGHRS, YFSETQ. With 5 bases removed from V and 6 bases from J, the gap between germline ends came to 11 bases. This CDR3 is built from 13 residues. The CDR3 nucleotides are TGCGCCAGCAGTCAATCGCAGGCCGGGGAGCTGTTTTTT. The encoded protein is CASSQSQAGELFF.

CDR3 protein: CASSFDPGSYGYTF. CDR3 nucleotides: TGTGCCAGCTCCTTCGATCCAGGATCGTATGGCTACACCTTC. This chain uses TRBV18 with TRBJ1-2; D remains ambiguous. The germline V and J ends were trimmed by 6 bases and 5 bases, with 16 bases remaining between them. The CDR3 loop spans 14 amino acids. Germline CDR1 reads KGHSH; CDR2 reads LQKENI.

The chain joins TRBV15 to TRBJ2-3; possible D gene TRBD2, 6 bases. Germline V gene lookup returns CDR1 LNHNV and CDR2 YYDKDF (reference sequence). Trimming removed 1 base at V and 4 bases at J, with 9 bases between. This CDR3 contains 14 residues. The CDR3 protein is CATSRGASADTQYF. CDR3 sequence (DNA): TGTGCCACCAGCAGAGGGGCTAGCGCAGATACGCAGTATTTT. Variable domain in full (rest from reference TRBV15 and TRBJ2-3): DAMVIQNPRYQVTQFGKPVTLSCSQTLNHNVMYWYQQKSSQAPKLLFHYYDKDFNNEADTPDNFQSRRPNTSFCFLDIRSPGLGDTAMYLCATSRGASADTQYFGPGTRLTVL.

This chain links TRBV7-8 with TRBJ2-7, with D maybe TRBD1 (5 bases). V was shortened by 2 bases and J by 2 bases, with 13 bases between the two germline ends. Looked up from germline, CDR1 is SGHVS and CDR2 is FQNEAQ. The CDR3 spans 15 residues. The CDR3 sequence is CASSLRIGVPYEQYF. The CDR3 DNA follows: TGTGCCAGCAGCTTAAGAATAGGGGTTCCCTACGAGCAGTACTTC.

The rearrangement joins TRBV10-3 to TRBJ2-1, with 10 bases identical to TRBD2. The V gene end was trimmed by 3 bases and the J gene end by 9 bases; junction bases not matched to a gene: 11. The CDR3 is 16 amino acids. CDR1 is ENHRY, CDR2 SYGVKD, per germline. CDR3 in DNA: TGTGCCATCAGTGATAGAATAGCGGGGGGCCTAAGTGAGCAGTTCTTC. Residues: CAISDRIAGGLSEQFF.